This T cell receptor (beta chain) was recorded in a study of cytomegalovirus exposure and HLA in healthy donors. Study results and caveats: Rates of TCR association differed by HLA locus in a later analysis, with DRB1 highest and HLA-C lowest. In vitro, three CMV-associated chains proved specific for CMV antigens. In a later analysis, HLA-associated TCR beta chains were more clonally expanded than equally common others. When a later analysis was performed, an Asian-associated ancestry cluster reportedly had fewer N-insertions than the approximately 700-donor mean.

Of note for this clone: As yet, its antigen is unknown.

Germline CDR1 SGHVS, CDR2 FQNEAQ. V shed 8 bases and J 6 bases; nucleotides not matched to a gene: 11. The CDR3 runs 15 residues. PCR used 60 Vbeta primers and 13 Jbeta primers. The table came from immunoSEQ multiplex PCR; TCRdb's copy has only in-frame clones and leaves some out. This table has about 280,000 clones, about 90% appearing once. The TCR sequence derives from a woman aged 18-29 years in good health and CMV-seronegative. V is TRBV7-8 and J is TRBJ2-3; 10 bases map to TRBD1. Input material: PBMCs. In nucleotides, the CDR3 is TGTGCCAGCGGCGAGGACAGGGGGGGGGTGGATACGCAGTATTTT. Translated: CASGEDRGGVDTQYF.